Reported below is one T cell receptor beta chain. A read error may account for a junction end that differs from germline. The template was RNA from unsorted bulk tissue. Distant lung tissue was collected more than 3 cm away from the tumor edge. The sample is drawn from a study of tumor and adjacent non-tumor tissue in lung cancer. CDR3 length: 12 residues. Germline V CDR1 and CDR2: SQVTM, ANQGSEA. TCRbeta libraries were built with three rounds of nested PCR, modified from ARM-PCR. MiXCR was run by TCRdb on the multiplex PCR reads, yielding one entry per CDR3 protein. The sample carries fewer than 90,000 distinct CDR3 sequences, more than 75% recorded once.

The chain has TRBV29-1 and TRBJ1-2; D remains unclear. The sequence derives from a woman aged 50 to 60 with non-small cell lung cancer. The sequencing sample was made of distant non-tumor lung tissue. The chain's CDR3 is CSAKTQNYVYTF. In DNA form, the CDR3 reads TGCAGCGCCAAGACGCAGAACTATGTCTACACCTTC.